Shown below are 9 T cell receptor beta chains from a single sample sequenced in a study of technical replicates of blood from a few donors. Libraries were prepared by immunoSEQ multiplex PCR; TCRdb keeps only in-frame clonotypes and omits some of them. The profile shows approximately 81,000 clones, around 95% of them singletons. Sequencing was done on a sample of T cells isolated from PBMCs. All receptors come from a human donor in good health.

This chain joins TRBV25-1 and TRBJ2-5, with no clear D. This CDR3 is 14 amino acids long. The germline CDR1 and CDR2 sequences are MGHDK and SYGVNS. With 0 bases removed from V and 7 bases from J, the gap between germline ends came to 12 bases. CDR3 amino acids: CASSEYATPGTQYF. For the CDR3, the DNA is TGTGCCAGCAGTGAATATGCGACTCCGGGGACCCAGTACTTC.

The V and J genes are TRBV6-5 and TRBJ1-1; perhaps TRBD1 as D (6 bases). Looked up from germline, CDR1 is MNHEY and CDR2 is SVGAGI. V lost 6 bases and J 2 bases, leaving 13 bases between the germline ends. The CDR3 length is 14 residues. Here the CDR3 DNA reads TGTGCCAGCAGGGACTTAGGGGGAAACACTGAAGCTTTCTTT. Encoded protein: CASRDLGGNTEAFF.

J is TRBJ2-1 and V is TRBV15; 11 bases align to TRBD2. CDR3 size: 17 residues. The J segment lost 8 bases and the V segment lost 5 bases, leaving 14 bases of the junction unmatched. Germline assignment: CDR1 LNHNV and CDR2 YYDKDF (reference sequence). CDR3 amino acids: CATSVILPSGRWDEQFF. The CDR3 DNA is TGTGCCACCAGCGTCATCCTTCCTAGCGGGAGGTGGGATGAGCAGTTCTTC.

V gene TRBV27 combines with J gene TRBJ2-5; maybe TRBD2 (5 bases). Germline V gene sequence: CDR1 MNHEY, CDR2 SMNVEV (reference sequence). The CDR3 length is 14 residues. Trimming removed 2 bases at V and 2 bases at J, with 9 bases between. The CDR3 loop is CASSLIGNQETQYF. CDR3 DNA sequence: TGTGCCAGCAGTTTAATCGGGAATCAAGAGACCCAGTACTTC.

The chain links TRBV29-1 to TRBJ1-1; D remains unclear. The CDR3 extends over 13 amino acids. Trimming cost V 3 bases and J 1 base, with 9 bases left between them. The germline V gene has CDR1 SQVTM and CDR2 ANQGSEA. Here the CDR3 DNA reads TGCAGCGTTGAGGAGGGAGGGAACACTGAAGCTTTCTTT. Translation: CSVEEGGNTEAFF.

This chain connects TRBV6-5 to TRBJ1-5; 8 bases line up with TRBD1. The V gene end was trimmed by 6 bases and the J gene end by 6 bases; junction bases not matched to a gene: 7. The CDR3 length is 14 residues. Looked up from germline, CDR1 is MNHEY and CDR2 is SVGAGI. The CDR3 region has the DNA TGTGCCAGCAGACGTGGACAGGGATTTCAGCCCCAGCATTTT. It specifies CASRRGQGFQPQHF.

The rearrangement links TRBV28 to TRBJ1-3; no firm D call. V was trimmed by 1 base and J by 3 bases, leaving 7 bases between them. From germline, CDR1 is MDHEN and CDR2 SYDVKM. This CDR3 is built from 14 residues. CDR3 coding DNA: TGTGCCAGCAGTTTATTACCGGTTGGAAACACCATATATTTT. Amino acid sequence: CASSLLPVGNTIYF.

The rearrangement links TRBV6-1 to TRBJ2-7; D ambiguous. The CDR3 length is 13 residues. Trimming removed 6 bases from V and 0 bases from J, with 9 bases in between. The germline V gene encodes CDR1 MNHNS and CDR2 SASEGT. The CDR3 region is CASSGDPSYEQYF. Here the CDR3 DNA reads TGTGCCAGCAGCGGAGACCCCTCCTACGAGCAGTACTTC.

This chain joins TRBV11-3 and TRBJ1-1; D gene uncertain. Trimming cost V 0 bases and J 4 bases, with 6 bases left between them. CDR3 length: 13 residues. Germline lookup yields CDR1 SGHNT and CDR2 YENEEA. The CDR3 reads CASSLEAVTEAFF. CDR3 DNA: TGTGCCAGCAGCTTAGAGGCGGTCACTGAAGCTTTCTTT.